The sample holds a few counts of the clone carrying this T cell receptor beta chain. The target antigen is unknown. These data belong to a study of T cell responses to AZD1222 COVID-19 vaccine. Broader study findings: The peak T cell response came first, and repertoires were sampled only after it. At 160-218 and 743-854, vaccine-associated CD4 TCRs were dominant, and they spanned spike.

TCRdb keeps only in-frame clones here, not all; method: immunoSEQ multiplex PCR. Seen here are about 150,000 clones, approximately 83% observed once, and the top ten hold over 7%. The specimen was peripheral blood, collected on day 0 of AZD1222 vaccination. The clonotype was recovered from an adult in good health.

The DNA for the CDR3 is TGTGCCAGCAGGGTCCGTAGGGTGAACACTGAAGCTTTCTTT. Translated, it gives CASRVRRVNTEAFF. The chain recombines TRBV11-2 with TRBJ1-1, with D uncertain. The CDR3 loop spans 14 amino acids. Germline loops: CDR1 SGHAT, CDR2 FQNNGV. V was cut by 6 bases and J by 0 bases, with 11 bases left in between. The full variable domain, completed using reference TRBV11-2 and TRBJ1-1, is EAGVAQSPRYKIIEKRQSVAFWCNPISGHATLYWYQQILGQGPKLLIQFQNNGVVDDSQLPKDRFSAERLKGVDSTLKIQPAKLEDSAVYLCASRVRRVNTEAFFGQGTRLTVV.